This note documents a single T cell receptor (beta chain) sequence. Its antigen is unknown. Unexposed donor CD4+ T cells date from 2011-2018, before the COVID-19 pandemic. After approximately 10 days of culture, CD4+ T cells were isolated. Cells permitting, SARS-CoV-2 S/N and four cold-coronavirus spikes were tested on unexposed-donor CD4+ T cells. On days 3 and 7, cultures got half fresh IL-2 medium. The data were produced by immunoSEQ multiplex PCR, yet TCRdb's version contains in-frame clones alone and is incomplete. The data hold 20,000 to 25,000 clones, with approximately 76% observed a single time. The CDR3 spans 13 residues. The germline V gene encodes CDR1 MNHNY and CDR2 SVGAGI (reference sequence). Trimming pared 5 bases from V and 7 bases from J, leaving 15 bases between. The sample belongs to a study of CD4 T cells in relation to SARS-CoV-2 and coronaviruses. Overall study context: Shared crossreactive spike epitopes were mapped to their HLA restriction.

General study findings and limits: Crossreactive clones expanded significantly less to SARS-CoV-2 than monoreactive clones.

The sequence derives from a human donor in good health. Sequenced material: CD4+ T cells from PBMCs, cultured in vitro. The J gene is TRBJ2-7, the V gene TRBV6-6; D is unclear. The CDR3 here is CASSPQRYLEQYF. In DNA form, the CDR3 reads TGTGCCAGCAGTCCGCAACGGTACCTAGAGCAGTACTTC.